This TCR beta chain was obtained from a study of cytomegalovirus exposure and HLA in healthy donors. The V gene end was trimmed by 8 bases and the J gene end by 2 bases; junction bases not matched to a gene: 11. Germline V gene lookup returns CDR1 MDHEN and CDR2 SYDVKM. The CDR3 is 17 residues long. This clone was seen just once. PCR primers comprised 60 Vbeta and 13 Jbeta primers. The data were produced by immunoSEQ multiplex PCR, yet TCRdb's version contains in-frame clones alone and is incomplete. The sample has just over 200,000 clones, approximately 70% seen once. Sequenced: PBMCs. The chain couples TRBV28 to TRBJ2-7, with TRBD2 identical over 14 bases. The TCR sequence derives from a man aged 35-49 years in good health and CMV-seropositive. Here the CDR3 DNA reads TGTGCCAGCGGAGACCCCGGGACTAGCGGGGGAACCTACGAGCAGTACTTC. Its protein product is CASGDPGTSGGTYEQYF.